This TCR beta chain derives from a study of blood T cells in healthy people across ages. About this clonotype itself: Its target is unknown.

The germline CDR1 and CDR2 sequences are SGHRS and YFSETQ. The CDR3 is 15 amino acids. Trimming left V 0 bases short and J 7 bases short, with 14 bases between. Study outcomes and limitations: Naive T cell percentage and TCR beta diversity correlated strongly. The study regarded diversity estimates from one million T cells as underestimates. The long-lived group displayed more naive CD4+ cells, plus higher diversity, than the aged donors did.

Together with a sample-barcoded 5' primer, a J-beta primer mix was included in a second PCR lasting about 6 to 11 cycles. Every single cDNA molecule received a tag from a template-switch adaptor with 12 random nucleotides. TCRdb analysed the 5' RACE reads with MiXCR anew, one entry per CDR3 protein. The sample carries roughly 2 million distinct CDR3 sequences, approximately 50% recorded once. Sequenced material: blood. The chain joins TRBV5-1 to TRBJ2-1, with D possibly matching TRBD2 (6 bases). The receptor was isolated from a woman aged 40-49 years in good health. The CDR3 spells CASSLVGTLMNEQFF. In DNA form, the CDR3 reads TGCGCCAGCAGCTTGGTTGGGACTCTTATGAATGAGCAGTTCTTC. The whole variable domain, remainder taken from reference TRBV5-1 and TRBJ2-1, is KAGVTQTPRYLIKTRGQQVTLSCSPISGHRSVSWYQQTPGQGLQFLFEYFSETQRNKGNFPGRFSGRQFSNSRSEMNVSTLELGDSALYLCASSLVGTLMNEQFFGPGTRLTVL.